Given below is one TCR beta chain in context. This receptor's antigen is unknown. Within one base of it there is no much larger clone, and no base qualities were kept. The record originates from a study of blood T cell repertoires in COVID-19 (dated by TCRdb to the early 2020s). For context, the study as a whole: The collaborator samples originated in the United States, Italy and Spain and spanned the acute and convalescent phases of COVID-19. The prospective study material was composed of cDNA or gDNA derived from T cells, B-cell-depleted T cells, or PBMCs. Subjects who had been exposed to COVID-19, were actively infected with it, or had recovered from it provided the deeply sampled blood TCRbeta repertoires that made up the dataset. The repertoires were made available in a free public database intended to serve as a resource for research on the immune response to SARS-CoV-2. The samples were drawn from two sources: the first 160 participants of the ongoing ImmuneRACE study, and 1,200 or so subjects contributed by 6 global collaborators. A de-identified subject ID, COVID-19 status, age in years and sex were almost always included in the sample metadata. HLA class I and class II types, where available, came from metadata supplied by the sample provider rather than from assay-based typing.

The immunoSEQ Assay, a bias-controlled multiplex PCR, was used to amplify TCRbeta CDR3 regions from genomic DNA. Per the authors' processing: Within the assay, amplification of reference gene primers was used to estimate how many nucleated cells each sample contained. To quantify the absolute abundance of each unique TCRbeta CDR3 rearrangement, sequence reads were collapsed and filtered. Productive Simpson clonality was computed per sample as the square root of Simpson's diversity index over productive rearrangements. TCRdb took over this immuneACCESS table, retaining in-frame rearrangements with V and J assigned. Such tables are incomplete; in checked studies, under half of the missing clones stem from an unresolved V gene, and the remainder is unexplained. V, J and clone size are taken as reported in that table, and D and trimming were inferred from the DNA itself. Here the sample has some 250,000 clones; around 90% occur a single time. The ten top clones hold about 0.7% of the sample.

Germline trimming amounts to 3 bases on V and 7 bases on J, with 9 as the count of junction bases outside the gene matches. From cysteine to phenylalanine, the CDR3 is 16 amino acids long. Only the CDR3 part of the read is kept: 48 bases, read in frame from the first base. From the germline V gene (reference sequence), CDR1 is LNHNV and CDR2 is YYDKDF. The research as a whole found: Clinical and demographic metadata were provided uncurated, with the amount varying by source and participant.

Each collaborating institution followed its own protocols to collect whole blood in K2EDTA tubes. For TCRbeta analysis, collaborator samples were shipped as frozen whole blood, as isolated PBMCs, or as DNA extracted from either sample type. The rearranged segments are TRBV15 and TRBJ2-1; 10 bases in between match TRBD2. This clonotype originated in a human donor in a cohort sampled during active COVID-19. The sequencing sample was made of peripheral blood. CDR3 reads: CATSSLAGGIGNEQFF. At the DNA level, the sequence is TGTGCCACCAGCAGTTTAGCGGGGGGTATTGGTAATGAGCAGTTCTTC.